This T cell receptor (beta chain) was captured by sequencing in a study of cytomegalovirus exposure and HLA in healthy donors. Whole-study results and caveats: The authors considered a cluster of highly shared sequence variants likely to be a sequencing artifact.

The sample holds a few counts of this clone. Its antigen is not identified. A multiplex PCR was run with 60 Vbeta primers and 13 Jbeta primers. The repertoire was sequenced with immunoSEQ multiplex PCR; TCRdb's copy has only in-frame clones and lacks some. The sample has 150,000 to 200,000 clones, about 80% seen once; the top ten hold roughly 1.9%. Looked up from germline, CDR1 is SGHTA and CDR2 is FQGNSA. This CDR3 is 16 amino acids long. Germline trimming cut 2 bases from V and 9 bases from J; bases unmatched to any gene: 13. This clonotype originated in a woman in her twenties or thirties in good health and CMV-seropositive. The chain employs TRBV7-2 and TRBJ2-1, with TRBD2 matching 7 bases. Source material: PBMCs. In DNA, the CDR3 is TGTGCCAGCAGCTTAATGGGCGGGAGTAACTTAGGTGAGCAGTTCTTC. It specifies CASSLMGGSNLGEQFF.